A selection of T cell receptor beta chains follows, all from one sample in a study of shared clonotypes between healthy human individuals. Method: immunoSEQ multiplex PCR; TCRdb's copy keeps in-frame clones and lacks some. Of about half a million clones in the sample, around 73% were seen once. What was sequenced was PBMCs. All receptors come from a woman aged 40-49 years in good health. Some clones in this sample may be carry-over from other donors' samples. CDR3s include the opening cysteine and the closing phenylalanine or tryptophan. The D gene is left open where the match is weak. Size tells how often a clone was seen (once, few, many) or the class of an expanded clone, and some rows leave it out.

V: TRBV10-3
J: TRBJ1-1
size: NA
D: NA
CDR3: CAISEGGHLNTEAFF
DNA: TGTGCCATCAGTGAGGGAGGGCACCTGAACACTGAAGCTTTCTTT

V: TRBV7-9
J: TRBJ1-1
size: NA
D: NA
CDR3: CASSLDGGEAFF
DNA: TGTGCCAGCAGCTTAGATGGCGGGGAAGCTTTCTTT

V: TRBV28
J: TRBJ1-2
size: NA
D: NA
CDR3: CASRAPDNYGYTF
DNA: TGTGCCAGCAGGGCACCTGATAACTATGGCTACACCTTC

V: TRBV28
J: TRBJ2-1
size: NA
D: TRBD2
CDR3: CASHPPGGYNEQFF
DNA: TGTGCCAGCCATCCCCCGGGGGGGTACAATGAGCAGTTCTTC

V: TRBV11-2
J: TRBJ2-1
size: once
D: TRBD2
CDR3: CASSLDSGTSDYNEQFF
DNA: TGTGCCAGCAGCTTAGATTCTGGGACTAGCGACTACAATGAGCAGTTCTTC

V: TRBV10-3
J: TRBJ2-2
size: NA
D: NA
CDR3: CAIRQEPNTGELFF
DNA: TGTGCCATCAGGCAGGAACCGAACACCGGGGAGCTGTTTTTT

V: TRBV7-8
J: TRBJ2-7
size: NA
D: NA
CDR3: CASSLTGRSYEQYF
DNA: TGTGCCAGCAGCTTAACAGGGAGATCCTACGAGCAGTACTTC

V: TRBV11-3
J: TRBJ1-1
size: few
D: NA
CDR3: CASSTTGLTEAFF
DNA: TGTGCCAGCAGCACAACAGGGCTCACTGAAGCTTTCTTT

V: TRBV18
J: TRBJ2-3
size: NA
D: NA
CDR3: CASSAGDVTDTQYF
DNA: TGTGCCAGCTCCGCAGGGGATGTTACAGATACGCAGTATTTT

V: TRBV6-5
J: TRBJ2-7
size: NA
D: NA
CDR3: CASSTTSVSTYEQYF
DNA: TGTGCCAGCAGTACTACCAGCGTGTCAACCTACGAGCAGTACTTC

V: TRBV29-1
J: TRBJ1-5
size: NA
D: TRBD1
CDR3: CSVGTGTGNQPQHF
DNA: TGCAGCGTTGGCACCGGGACAGGCAATCAGCCCCAGCATTTT

V: TRBV7-7
J: TRBJ2-2
size: NA
D: TRBD2
CDR3: CASSPWGEGNTGELFF
DNA: TGTGCTAGCAGCCCATGGGGGGAGGGGAACACCGGGGAGCTGTTTTTT

V: TRBV2
J: TRBJ2-7
size: once
D: TRBD1
CDR3: CASSESWRQGAGEQYF
DNA: TGTGCCAGCAGTGAGTCGTGGAGACAGGGGGCGGGTGAGCAGTACTTC